This T cell receptor (beta chain) was sequenced during a study of blood T cell repertoires in COVID-19. TCRdb keeps only in-frame clones here, not all; method: immunoSEQ multiplex PCR. Of around 42,000 clones detected, 60% to 85% appear once; the ten largest clones hold 8.5%. This clone was seen a single time. The germline V and J ends were trimmed by 4 bases and 3 bases, with 16 bases remaining between them. From germline, CDR1 is SGHNT and CDR2 YYREEE (reference sequence). The CDR3 runs to 15 residues. The sequencing input was peripheral blood. V gene TRBV5-4 combines with J gene TRBJ2-5, with D maybe TRBD2 (5 bases). The sequence was obtained from a man aged 65 to 79 with active or convalescent COVID-19. CDR3 DNA sequence: TGTGCCAGCAGCCTCCGGGGTTTGTGGGAAGAGACCCAGTACTTC. Protein: CASSLRGLWEETQYF. Variable domain in full (rest from reference TRBV5-4 and TRBJ2-5): ETGVTQSPTHLIKTRGQQVTLRCSSQSGHNTVSWYQQALGQGPQFIFQYYREEENGRGNFPPRFSGLQFPNYSSELNVNALELDDSALYLCASSLRGLWEETQYFGPGTRLLVL.